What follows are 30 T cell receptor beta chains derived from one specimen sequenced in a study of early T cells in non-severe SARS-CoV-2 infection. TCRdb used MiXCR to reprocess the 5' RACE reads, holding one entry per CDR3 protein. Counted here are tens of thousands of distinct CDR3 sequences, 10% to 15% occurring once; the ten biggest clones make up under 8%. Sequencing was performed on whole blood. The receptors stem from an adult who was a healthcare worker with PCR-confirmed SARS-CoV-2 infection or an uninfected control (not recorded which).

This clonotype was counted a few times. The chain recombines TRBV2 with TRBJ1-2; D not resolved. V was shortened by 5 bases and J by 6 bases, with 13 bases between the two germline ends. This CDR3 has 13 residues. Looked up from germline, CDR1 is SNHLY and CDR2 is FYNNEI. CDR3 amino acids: CASSQAPTHGYTF. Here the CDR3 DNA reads TGTGCCAGCAGTCAGGCGCCAACTCATGGCTACACCTTC.

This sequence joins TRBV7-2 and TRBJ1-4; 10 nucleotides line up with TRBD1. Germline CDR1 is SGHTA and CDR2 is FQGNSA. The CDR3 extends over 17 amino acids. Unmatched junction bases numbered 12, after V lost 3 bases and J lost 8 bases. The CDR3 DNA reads TGTGCCAGCAGCTTGGGCTCCTCAGGGACAGGGGAAGAAAAACTGTTTTTT. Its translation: CASSLGSSGTGEEKLFF.

In DNA, the CDR3 is TGTGCCAGCAGCCCAAGACAGGGTAACACTGAAGCTTTCTTT. The encoded protein is CASSPRQGNTEAFF. The V gene is TRBV14, the J gene TRBJ1-1; TRBD1 matches 7 bases. The CDR3 is 14 residues long. V shed 4 bases, J shed 2 bases, and the junction held 4 bases outside the gene matches. Germline V CDR1 and CDR2: SGHDN, FVKESK.

The DNA of the CDR3 is TGTGCCAGCAGCAAAAAGGCAGGGATATCCGAGCAGTACTTC. It specifies CASSKKAGISEQYF. The genes are TRBV7-9 and TRBJ2-7; tentative D call: TRBD1 (5 bases). The CDR3 spans 14 residues. V was shortened by 5 bases and J by 6 bases, with 17 bases between the two germline ends. In germline, CDR1 is SEHNR, CDR2 FQNEAQ (reference sequence). Variable domain in full (rest from reference TRBV7-9 and TRBJ2-7): DTGVSQNPRHKITKRGQNVTFRCDPISEHNRLYWYRQTLGQGPEFLTYFQNEAQLEKSRLLSDRFSAERPKGSFSTLEIQRTEQGDSAMYLCASSKKAGISEQYFGPGTRLTVT.

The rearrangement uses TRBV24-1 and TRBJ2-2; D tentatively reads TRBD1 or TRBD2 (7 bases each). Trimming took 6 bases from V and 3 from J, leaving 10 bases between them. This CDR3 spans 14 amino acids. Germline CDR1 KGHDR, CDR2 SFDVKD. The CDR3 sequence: CATSPGGDTGELFF. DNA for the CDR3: TGTGCCACCAGTCCAGGGGGGGACACCGGGGAGCTGTTTTTT.

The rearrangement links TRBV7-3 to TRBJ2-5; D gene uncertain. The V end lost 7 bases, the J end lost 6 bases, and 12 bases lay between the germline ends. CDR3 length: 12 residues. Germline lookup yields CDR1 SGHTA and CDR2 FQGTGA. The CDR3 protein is CASNPRRKTQYF. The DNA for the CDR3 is TGTGCCAGCAACCCCAGACGGAAGACCCAGTACTTC.

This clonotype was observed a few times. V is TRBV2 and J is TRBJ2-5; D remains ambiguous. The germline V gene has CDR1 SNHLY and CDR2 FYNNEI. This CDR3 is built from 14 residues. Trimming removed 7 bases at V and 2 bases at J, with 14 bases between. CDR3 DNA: TGTGCCAGCAACTACCGACTCACGCAAGAGACCCAGTACTTC. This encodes CASNYRLTQETQYF.

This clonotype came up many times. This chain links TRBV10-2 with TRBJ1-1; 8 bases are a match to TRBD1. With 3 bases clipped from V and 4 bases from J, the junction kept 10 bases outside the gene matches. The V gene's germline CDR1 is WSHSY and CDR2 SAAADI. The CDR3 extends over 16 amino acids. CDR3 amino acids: CASSDMTGVRSTEAFF. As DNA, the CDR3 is TGCGCCAGCAGTGATATGACAGGGGTAAGGAGCACTGAAGCTTTCTTT.

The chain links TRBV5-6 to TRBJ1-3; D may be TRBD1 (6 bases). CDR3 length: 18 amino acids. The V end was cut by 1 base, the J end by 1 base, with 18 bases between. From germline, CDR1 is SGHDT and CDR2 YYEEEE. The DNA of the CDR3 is TGTGCCAGCAGCTTGTTGACAGGAACTCTTCTTTCTGGAAACACCATATATTTT. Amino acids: CASSLLTGTLLSGNTIYF. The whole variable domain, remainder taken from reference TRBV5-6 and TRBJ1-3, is DAGVTQSPTHLIKTRGQQVTLRCSPKSGHDTVSWYQQALGQGPQFIFQYYEEEERQRGNFPDRFSGHQFPNYSSELNVNALLLGDSALYLCASSLLTGTLLSGNTIYFGEGSWLTVV.

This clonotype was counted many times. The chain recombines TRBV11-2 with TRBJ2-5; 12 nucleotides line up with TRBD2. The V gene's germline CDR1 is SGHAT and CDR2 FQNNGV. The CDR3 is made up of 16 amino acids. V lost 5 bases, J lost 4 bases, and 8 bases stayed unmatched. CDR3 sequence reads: CASSPGTSGLGETQYF. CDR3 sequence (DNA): TGTGCCAGCAGCCCTGGGACTAGCGGGCTGGGAGAGACCCAGTACTTC.

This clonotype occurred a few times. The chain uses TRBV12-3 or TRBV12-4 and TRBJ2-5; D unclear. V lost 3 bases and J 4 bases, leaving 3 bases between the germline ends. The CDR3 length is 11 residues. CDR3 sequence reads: CASSFSETQYF. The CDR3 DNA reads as TGTGCCAGCAGTTTCTCAGAGACCCAGTACTTC.

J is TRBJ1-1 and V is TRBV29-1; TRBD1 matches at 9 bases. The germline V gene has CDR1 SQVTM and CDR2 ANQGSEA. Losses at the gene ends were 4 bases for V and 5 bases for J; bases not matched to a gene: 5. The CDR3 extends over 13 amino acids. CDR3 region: CSVGDRGKTEAFF. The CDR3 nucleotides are TGCAGCGTTGGAGACAGGGGGAAGACTGAAGCTTTCTTT.

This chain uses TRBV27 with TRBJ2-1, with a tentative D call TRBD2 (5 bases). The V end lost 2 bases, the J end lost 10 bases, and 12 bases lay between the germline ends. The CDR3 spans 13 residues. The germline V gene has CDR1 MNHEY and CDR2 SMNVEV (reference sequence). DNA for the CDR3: TGTGCCAGCAGTTTAGTCGGGGAACGGGAGCAGTTCTTC. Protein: CASSLVGEREQFF.

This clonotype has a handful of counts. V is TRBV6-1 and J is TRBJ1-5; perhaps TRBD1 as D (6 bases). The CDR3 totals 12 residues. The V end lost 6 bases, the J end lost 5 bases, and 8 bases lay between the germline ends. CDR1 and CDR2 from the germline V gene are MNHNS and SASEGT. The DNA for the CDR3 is TGTGCCAGCAGGGCAGGGGATCAGCCCCAGCATTTT. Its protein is CASRAGDQPQHF.

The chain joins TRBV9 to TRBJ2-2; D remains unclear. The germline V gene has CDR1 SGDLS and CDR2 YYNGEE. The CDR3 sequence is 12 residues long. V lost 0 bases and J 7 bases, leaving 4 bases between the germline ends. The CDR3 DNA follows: TGTGCCAGCAGCGTAGAAGGCGGGGAGCTGTTTTTT. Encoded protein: CASSVEGGELFF.

CDR3 coding DNA: TGTGCCAGCTCACCCGGGCAGGGGGCGTTTCGTGAAAAACTGTTTTTT. Amino acids: CASSPGQGAFREKLFF. The chain recombines TRBV18 with TRBJ1-4; 8 bases match TRBD1. The CDR3 length is 16 residues. Per the germline V gene, CDR1 is KGHSH and CDR2 is LQKENI. V dropped 3 bases and J dropped 7; count of bases not matched to a gene: 10.

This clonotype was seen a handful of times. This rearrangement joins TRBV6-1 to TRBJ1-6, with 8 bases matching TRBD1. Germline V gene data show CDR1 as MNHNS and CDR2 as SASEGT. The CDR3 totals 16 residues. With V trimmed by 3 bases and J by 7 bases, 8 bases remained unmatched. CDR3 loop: CASSDRTGFTNSPLHF. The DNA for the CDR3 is TGTGCCAGCAGTGATAGGACAGGGTTTACGAATTCACCCCTCCACTTT.

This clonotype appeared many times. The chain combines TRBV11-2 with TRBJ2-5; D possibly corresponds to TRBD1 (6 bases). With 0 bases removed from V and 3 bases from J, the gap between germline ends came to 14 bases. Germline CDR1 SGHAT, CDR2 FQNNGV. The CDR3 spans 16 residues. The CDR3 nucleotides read TGTGCCAGCAGCTTAGATCGAGGGACAACGAAAGAGACCCAGTACTTC. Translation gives CASSLDRGTTKETQYF.

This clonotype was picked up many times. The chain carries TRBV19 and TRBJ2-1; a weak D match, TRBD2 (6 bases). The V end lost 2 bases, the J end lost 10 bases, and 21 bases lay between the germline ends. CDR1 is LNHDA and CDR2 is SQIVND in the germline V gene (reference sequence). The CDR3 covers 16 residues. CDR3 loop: CASSIPGRTPRGEQFF. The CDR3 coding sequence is TGTGCCAGTAGTATACCGGGGAGGACTCCCCGCGGGGAGCAGTTCTTC.

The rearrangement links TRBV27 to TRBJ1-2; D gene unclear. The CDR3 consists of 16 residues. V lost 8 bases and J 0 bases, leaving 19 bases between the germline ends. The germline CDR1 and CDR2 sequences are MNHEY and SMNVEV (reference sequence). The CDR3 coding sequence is TGTGCCAGCGCTCGATGGGCATTGGAAGCTAACTATGGCTACACCTTC. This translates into CASARWALEANYGYTF.

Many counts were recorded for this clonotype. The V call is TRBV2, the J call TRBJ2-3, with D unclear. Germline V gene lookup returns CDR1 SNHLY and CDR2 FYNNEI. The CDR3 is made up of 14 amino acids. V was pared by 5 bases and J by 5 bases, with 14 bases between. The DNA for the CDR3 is TGTGCCAGCAGTTTGGGGATCTTAGGAGATACGCAGTATTTT. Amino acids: CASSLGILGDTQYF. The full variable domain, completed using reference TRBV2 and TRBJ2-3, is EPEVTQTPSHQVTQMGQEVILRCVPISNHLYFYWYRQILGQKVEFLVSFYNNEISEKSEIFDDQFSVERPDGSNFTLKIRSTKLEDSAMYFCASSLGILGDTQYFGPGTRLTVL.

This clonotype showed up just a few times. The CDR3 loop reads CASSPATVYNSPLHF. In DNA form, the CDR3 reads TGTGCCAGCTCGCCAGCGACGGTCTATAATTCACCCCTCCACTTT. The rearrangement uses TRBV18 and TRBJ1-6; D gene uncertain. V shed 6 bases and J shed 3 bases, with 12 bases lying between them. The CDR3 loop spans 15 amino acids. CDR1 and CDR2 from the germline V gene are KGHSH and LQKENI.

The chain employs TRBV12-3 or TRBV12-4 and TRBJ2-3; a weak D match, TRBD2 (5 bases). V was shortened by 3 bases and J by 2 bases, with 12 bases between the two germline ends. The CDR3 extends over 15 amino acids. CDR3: CASSFTGNPTDTQYF. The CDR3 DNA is TGTGCCAGCAGTTTTACCGGGAATCCCACAGATACGCAGTATTTT.

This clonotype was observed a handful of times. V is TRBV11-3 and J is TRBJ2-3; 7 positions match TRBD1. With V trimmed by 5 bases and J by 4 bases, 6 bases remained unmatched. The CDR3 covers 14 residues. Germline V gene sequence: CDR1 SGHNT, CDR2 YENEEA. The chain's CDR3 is CASSTRQGADTQYF. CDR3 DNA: TGTGCCAGCAGCACCAGACAGGGAGCAGATACGCAGTATTTT.

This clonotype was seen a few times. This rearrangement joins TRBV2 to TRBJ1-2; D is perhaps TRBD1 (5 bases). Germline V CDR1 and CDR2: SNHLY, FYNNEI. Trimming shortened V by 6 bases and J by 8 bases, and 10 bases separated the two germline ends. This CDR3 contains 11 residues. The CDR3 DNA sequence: TGTGCCAGCAGCCAGGACACCGGCTACACCTTC. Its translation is CASSQDTGYTF. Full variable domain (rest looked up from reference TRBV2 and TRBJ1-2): EPEVTQTPSHQVTQMGQEVILRCVPISNHLYFYWYRQILGQKVEFLVSFYNNEISEKSEIFDDQFSVERPDGSNFTLKIRSTKLEDSAMYFCASSQDTGYTFGSGTRLTVV.

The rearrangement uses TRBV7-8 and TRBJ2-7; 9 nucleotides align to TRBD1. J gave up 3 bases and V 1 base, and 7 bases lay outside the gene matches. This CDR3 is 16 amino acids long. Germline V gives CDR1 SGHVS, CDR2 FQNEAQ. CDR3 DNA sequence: TGTGCCAGCAGCTTAGGCAGCGGGACAGGGATCTACGAGCAGTACTTC. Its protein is CASSLGSGTGIYEQYF. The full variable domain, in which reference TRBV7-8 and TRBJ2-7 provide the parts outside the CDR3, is GAGVSQSPRYKVAKRGQDVALRCDPISGHVSLFWYQQALGQGPEFLTYFQNEAQLDKSGLPSDRFFAERPEGSVSTLKIQRTQQEDSAVYLCASSLGSGTGIYEQYFGPGTRLTVT.

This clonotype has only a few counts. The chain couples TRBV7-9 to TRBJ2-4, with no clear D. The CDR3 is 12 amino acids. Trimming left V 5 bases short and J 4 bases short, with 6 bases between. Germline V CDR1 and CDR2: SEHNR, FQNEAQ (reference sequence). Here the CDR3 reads CASSESKNIQYF. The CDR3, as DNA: TGTGCCAGCAGCGAGTCGAAAAACATTCAGTACTTC.

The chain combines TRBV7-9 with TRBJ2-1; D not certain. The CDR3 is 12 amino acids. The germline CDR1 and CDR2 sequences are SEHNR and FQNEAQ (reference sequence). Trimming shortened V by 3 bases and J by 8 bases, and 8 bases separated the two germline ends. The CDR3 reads CASSLRADEQFF. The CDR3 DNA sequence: TGTGCCAGCAGCTTGAGAGCCGATGAGCAGTTCTTC.

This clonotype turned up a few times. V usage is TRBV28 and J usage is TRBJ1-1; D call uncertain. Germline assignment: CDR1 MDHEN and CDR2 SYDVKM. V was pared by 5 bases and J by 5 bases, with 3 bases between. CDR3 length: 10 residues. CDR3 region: CASSGTEAFF. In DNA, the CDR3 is TGTGCCAGCAGTGGGACTGAAGCTTTCTTT.

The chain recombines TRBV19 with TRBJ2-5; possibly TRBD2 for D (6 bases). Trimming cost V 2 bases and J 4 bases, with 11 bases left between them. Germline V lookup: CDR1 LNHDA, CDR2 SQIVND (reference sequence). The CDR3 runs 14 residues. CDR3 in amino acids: CASSITGLPETQYF. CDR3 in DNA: TGTGCCAGTAGTATAACGGGACTCCCAGAGACCCAGTACTTC.